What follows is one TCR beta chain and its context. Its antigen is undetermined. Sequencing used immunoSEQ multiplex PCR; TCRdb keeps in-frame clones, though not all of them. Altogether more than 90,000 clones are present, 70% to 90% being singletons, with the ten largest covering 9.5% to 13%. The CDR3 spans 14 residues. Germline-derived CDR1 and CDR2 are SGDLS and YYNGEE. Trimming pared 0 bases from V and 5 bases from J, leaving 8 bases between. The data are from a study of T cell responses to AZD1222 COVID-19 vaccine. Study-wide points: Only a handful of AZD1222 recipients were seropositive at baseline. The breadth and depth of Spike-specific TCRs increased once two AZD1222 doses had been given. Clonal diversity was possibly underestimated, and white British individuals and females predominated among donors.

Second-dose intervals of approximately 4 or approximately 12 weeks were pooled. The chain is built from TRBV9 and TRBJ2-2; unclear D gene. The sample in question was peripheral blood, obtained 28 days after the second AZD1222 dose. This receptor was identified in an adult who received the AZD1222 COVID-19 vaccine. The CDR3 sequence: CASSVGLSTGELFF. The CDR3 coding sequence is TGTGCCAGCAGCGTAGGTCTATCGACCGGGGAGCTGTTTTTT.